This T cell receptor (beta chain) was sequenced during a study of T-cell memory formation after mild COVID-19. Study details: Largely, TCR clusters stayed within a single donor.

This clonotype turned up a few times. A single record per CDR3 protein comes from TCRdb applying MiXCR to the 5' RACE reads. Here the sample spans some 190,000 distinct CDR3 sequences, around 15% being singletons. This CDR3 is built from 15 residues. J lost 3 bases, V lost 4 bases, and 8 bases had no gene match. The germline gives CDR1 LGHNA, CDR2 YNFKEQ. The chain links TRBV4-2 to TRBJ2-7, with 8 bases that match TRBD2. This clonotype was sampled from an adult woman who had mild COVID-19 (a few samples of this study predate the infection). Cell type and time point are not known. The sample comprised PBMCs or a T cell subset sorted from them (not recorded which). The CDR3 nucleotides read TGTGCCAGCAGCCCCTCGACTAGCGAGAACTACGAGCAGTACTTC. Protein sequence: CASSPSTSENYEQYF.